This entry describes one TCR beta chain. This sample stems from a study of blood T cell repertoires in COVID-19. The CDR3 length is 15 residues. Deletions cut 1 base from V and 3 bases from J, with 12 bases between. The germline V gene has CDR1 LNHDA and CDR2 SQIVND (reference sequence). Sequencing was performed with immunoSEQ multiplex PCR; in TCRdb, only in-frame clones are kept and a portion is missing. This table holds nearly 90,000 clones, about 90% found once. The V call is TRBV19, the J call TRBJ2-5; the D gene is possibly TRBD1 (6 bases). This clonotype originated in a man younger than 30 with COVID-19, enrolled during active disease. Sequenced input: peripheral blood. CDR3 residues: CASSIGQGLEETQYF. The CDR3 nucleotides are TGTGCCAGTAGTATAGGGCAGGGGTTAGAAGAGACCCAGTACTTC.